This T cell receptor (beta chain) was sequenced during a study of siplizumab effects on memory and regulatory T cells. The table came from immunoSEQ multiplex PCR; TCRdb's copy has only in-frame clones and leaves some out. The sample records more than 85,000 clones, roughly 92% being singletons. Germline V CDR1 and CDR2: MNHEY, SVGAGI. CDR3 size: 13 residues. Trimming removed 6 bases at V and 0 bases at J, with 8 bases between. Study-level results: The apparent diversity of naive T cells exceeded that of memory cells, and naive T cells seemed to make a major contribution to the alloresponse. Many proliferating CD4+ or CD8+ clones remained unclassified. Roughly 75-97% of them could not be assigned either a naive or a memory phenotype.

Concerning this clone: Its antigen is unidentified.

The TCR sequence derives from a human donor in good health. Sequenced sample: CD4+ T cells sorted from blood. The chain uses TRBV6-5 and TRBJ2-5, with D perhaps matching TRBD1 (6 bases). The CDR3 nucleotides are TGTGCCAGCAGGGGACACAACCAAGAGACCCAGTACTTC. Protein product: CASRGHNQETQYF.